A single sample is the source of the 32 T cell receptor beta chains below, sequenced in a study of naive and memory T cell subsets. A UMI-containing oligonucleotide was joined by 3' ligation to the TCR cDNA template. The SP2 primer and nested alpha and beta constant region primers amplified ligated cDNA in four rounds. Via MiXCR, TCRdb re-called the 5' RACE reads, giving one row per CDR3 protein. The sample includes about 60,000 distinct CDR3 sequences, approximately 8.5% of them seen just once. The receptors shown here come from a female donor in good health.

The V and J genes are TRBV5-1 and TRBJ2-1, with no clear D. The CDR3 extends over 14 amino acids. Germline CDR1 SGHRS, CDR2 YFSETQ. Trimming removed 2 bases at V and 3 bases at J, with 9 bases between. This CDR3 reads CASSLYGNYNEQFF. As DNA, the CDR3 is TGCGCCAGCAGCTTATACGGAAACTACAATGAGCAGTTCTTC.

This clonotype was counted at least ten times. This chain joins TRBV28 and TRBJ2-3; 8 positions agree with TRBD2. Trimming removed 2 bases from V and 5 bases from J; junction bases left unmatched: 6. From germline, CDR1 is MDHEN and CDR2 SYDVKM. This CDR3 comprises 15 residues. CDR3 amino acids: CASSLSGGPQDTQYF. The CDR3 region has the DNA TGTGCCAGCAGTTTAAGCGGGGGCCCCCAAGATACGCAGTATTTT.

This chain links TRBV5-1 with TRBJ2-5; D remains unclear. Germline-derived CDR1 and CDR2 are SGHRS and YFSETQ. Trimming pared 5 bases from V and 1 base from J, leaving 12 bases between. The CDR3 totals 14 residues. The CDR3 sequence: CASRETVPQETQYF. CDR3 nucleotide sequence: TGCGCCAGCAGGGAAACAGTACCCCAAGAGACCCAGTACTTC. Full variable domain (remainder filled in from reference TRBV5-1 and TRBJ2-5): KAGVTQTPRYLIKTRGQQVTLSCSPISGHRSVSWYQQTPGQGLQFLFEYFSETQRNKGNFPGRFSGRQFSNSRSEMNVSTLELGDSALYLCASRETVPQETQYFGPGTRLLVL.

This clonotype has at least ten counts. The genes are TRBV5-1 and TRBJ1-2; D ambiguous. The CDR3 spans 14 residues. Germline V gene lookup returns CDR1 SGHRS and CDR2 YFSETQ. Trimming stripped 0 bases from V and 8 bases from J, with 14 bases between. CDR3 region: CASSLDEGWRGYTF. In DNA form, the CDR3 reads TGCGCCAGCAGCTTGGATGAAGGATGGAGGGGCTACACCTTC.

The chain joins TRBV12-3 or TRBV12-4 to TRBJ1-5, with 11 bases that match TRBD1. The trim removed 3 bases at V and 6 bases at J, leaving 1 base unmatched. This CDR3 comprises 14 residues. In DNA form, the CDR3 reads TGTGCCAGCAGTTTTGGACAGGGGGCTCAGCCCCAGCATTTT. Translated: CASSFGQGAQPQHF.

This clonotype showed up just a few times. CDR3 coding DNA: TGTGCCAGCAGTTACCAGGGCGCCTACGAGCAGTACTTC. Translation gives CASSYQGAYEQYF. V is TRBV6-5 and J is TRBJ2-7, with D possibly TRBD1 on 5 matching bases. The CDR3 is 13 residues long. The V and J ends lost 2 bases and 2 bases respectively, with 7 bases between them. Germline CDR1 is MNHEY and CDR2 is SVGAGI.

This sequence joins TRBV20-1 and TRBJ1-5; D is perhaps TRBD1 (6 bases). The CDR3 totals 13 residues. CDR1 is DFQATT and CDR2 is SNEGSKA in the germline V gene (reference sequence). Between the trimmed V and J ends, which lost 6 bases and 0 bases, there was a span of 9 bases. CDR3 loop: CSAQGNSNQPQHF. For the CDR3, the DNA is TGCAGTGCCCAGGGGAATAGCAATCAGCCCCAGCATTTT.

This clonotype has a handful of counts. V and J are TRBV7-3 and TRBJ2-2, with TRBD2 matching over 16 bases. The germline CDR1 and CDR2 sequences are SGHTA and FQGTGA. The CDR3 spans 17 residues. V shed 4 bases, J shed 4 bases, and the junction held 3 bases outside the gene matches. The CDR3 region is CASSSGTSGGGTGELFF. Here the CDR3 DNA reads TGTGCCAGCAGCTCCGGGACTAGCGGGGGGGGCACCGGGGAGCTGTTTTTT.

This clonotype was seen only a few times. The V call is TRBV19, the J call TRBJ2-3, with TRBD1 matching over 8 bases. Unmatched junction bases numbered 9, after V lost 6 bases and J lost 4 bases. Germline values: CDR1 LNHDA, CDR2 SQIVND (reference sequence). There are 15 residues in the CDR3. DNA of the CDR3: TGTGCCAGTAGATTTAGGGGACAGGCCCCAGATACGCAGTATTTT. Translating it yields CASRFRGQAPDTQYF.

The table lists this clonotype with many counts. The rearrangement links TRBV28 to TRBJ2-3; 10 nucleotides match TRBD2. Unmatched junction bases numbered 7, after V lost 6 bases and J lost 1 base. Germline CDR1 is MDHEN and CDR2 is SYDVKM. CDR3 size: 16 residues. CDR3 in DNA: TGTGCCAGCAGCGCAACTAGCGGGGAGGGCACAGATACGCAGTATTTT. The encoded protein is CASSATSGEGTDTQYF.

This clonotype came up many times. The rearrangement uses TRBV5-4 and TRBJ2-5; D is undetermined. The CDR3 extends over 13 amino acids. Germline V gives CDR1 SGHNT, CDR2 YYREEE (reference sequence). Trimming removed 0 bases at V and 7 bases at J, with 10 bases between. CDR3 DNA: TGTGCCAGCAGCTTGGGAAGGTCCGGGACCCAGTACTTC. Protein product: CASSLGRSGTQYF.

This clonotype showed up many times. The gene calls are TRBV12-3 or TRBV12-4 and TRBJ2-7; D unresolved. The ends were cut back, 3 bases at V and 3 bases at J, with 12 bases in the middle. This CDR3 comprises 14 residues. CDR3 DNA sequence: TGTGCCAGCAGTTTCGAAGGTGGGCGCTACGAGCAGTACTTC. Protein: CASSFEGGRYEQYF.

At least ten counts were recorded for this clonotype. The DNA for the CDR3 is TGTGCCAGCAGCGTAGAATCTAGCGGGAACACAGATACGCAGTATTTT. This encodes CASSVESSGNTDTQYF. The chain uses TRBV9 and TRBJ2-3, with 9 bases that match TRBD2. The length of the CDR3 is 16 residues. Per germline, CDR1 SGDLS and CDR2 YYNGEE. With V trimmed by 0 bases and J by 2 bases, 4 bases remained unmatched.

This clonotype was observed a handful of times. The chain links TRBV19 to TRBJ2-1; TRBD2 agrees at 7 bases. In germline, CDR1 is LNHDA, CDR2 SQIVND (reference sequence). CDR3 length: 15 amino acids. V gave up 7 bases and J gave up 8 bases; unmatched junction bases: 14. This CDR3 is CASNKGTTARDEQFF. DNA for the CDR3: TGTGCCAGTAACAAAGGGACTACCGCTCGAGATGAGCAGTTCTTC.

The chain joins TRBV7-3 to TRBJ1-1; 10 bases are shared with TRBD1. This CDR3 contains 15 residues. J lost 5 bases, V lost 5 bases, and 8 bases had no gene match. Germline V gene sequence: CDR1 SGHTA, CDR2 FQGTGA. As DNA, the CDR3 is TGTGCCAGCAGCCCGTCGCGACAGGGGGCGACTGAAGCTTTCTTT. This encodes CASSPSRQGATEAFF. The full variable domain, completed using reference TRBV7-3 and TRBJ1-1, is GAGVSQTPSNKVTEKGKYVELRCDPISGHTALYWYRQSLGQGPEFLIYFQGTGAADDSGLPNDRFFAVRPEGSVSTLKIQRTERGDSAVYLCASSPSRQGATEAFFGQGTRLTVV.

This clonotype occurred many times. The chain uses TRBV18 and TRBJ2-7; D is uncertain. V was trimmed by 5 bases and J by 2 bases, leaving 4 bases between them. The CDR3 totals 11 residues. Germline-derived CDR1 and CDR2 are KGHSH and LQKENI. Written as DNA, the CDR3 is TGTGCCAGCTCATCTACCTACGAGCAGTACTTC. It translates to CASSSTYEQYF.

The chain joins TRBV11-3 to TRBJ2-1; 13 positions match TRBD2. This CDR3 contains 16 residues. The V gene end was trimmed by 3 bases and the J gene end by 3 bases; junction bases not matched to a gene: 2. CDR1 and CDR2 from the germline V gene are SGHNT and YENEEA. The CDR3 DNA is TGTGCCAGCAGCTTGGGACTAGCGGGACACTACAATGAGCAGTTCTTC. Amino acid sequence: CASSLGLAGHYNEQFF.

This clonotype came up a few times. The chain recombines TRBV12-3 or TRBV12-4 with TRBJ1-2; TRBD1 matches at 9 bases. The junction had 5 bases not matched to a gene; V was cut back by 2 bases and J by 10 bases. The CDR3 runs 13 residues. CDR3 sequence reads: CASSLRTGEVYTF. The CDR3 DNA follows: TGTGCCAGCAGTTTAAGGACAGGGGAGGTCTACACCTTC.

This chain uses TRBV10-3 with TRBJ2-2; no definite D call. This CDR3 is built from 15 residues. Trimming shortened V by 2 bases and J by 1 base, and 8 bases separated the two germline ends. The germline gives CDR1 ENHRY, CDR2 SYGVKD. The CDR3 DNA follows: TGTGCCATCAGTGAGGCACTGGTGAACACCGGGGAGCTGTTTTTT. Protein: CAISEALVNTGELFF.

This clonotype was seen a few times. At one boundary the junction diverges from the germline segment, which might be a read error. The chain is built from TRBV12-3 or TRBV12-4 and TRBJ1-5, with D hard to call. This CDR3 has 14 amino acids. CDR3 residues: CASIAGIGNQPQNF. The CDR3 DNA sequence: TGTGCCAGCATCGCCGGGATCGGCAATCAGCCCCAGAATTTT.

The sample holds a few counts of this clonotype. This CDR3 reads CASSPRQLHSGANVLTF. The CDR3 bases are TGCGCCAGCAGCCCCCGACAGTTACACTCTGGGGCCAACGTCCTGACTTTC. V usage is TRBV5-1 and J usage is TRBJ2-6, with D maybe TRBD1 (5 bases). The CDR3 contains 17 residues. Germline CDR1 reads SGHRS; CDR2 reads YFSETQ. The ends were cut back, 4 bases at V and 0 bases at J, with 14 bases in the middle.

At least ten counts were recorded for this clonotype. The CDR3 is CASGLVIADEQFF. For the CDR3, the DNA is TGTGCTAGTGGTTTGGTCATTGCGGATGAGCAGTTCTTC. The V and J genes are TRBV12-5 and TRBJ2-1; D not certain. The CDR3 runs 13 residues. Germline values: CDR1 LGHNT, CDR2 FRNRAP. Trimming shortened V by 0 bases and J by 8 bases, and 8 bases separated the two germline ends.

This clonotype was detected many times. The chain links TRBV7-2 to TRBJ2-1, with D perhaps TRBD1 or TRBD2 (5 bases each). CDR1 and CDR2 (germline): SGHTA, FQGNSA. V gave up 5 bases and J gave up 3 bases, with 20 bases separating them. The CDR3 runs to 17 residues. CDR3 sequence reads: CASSQASGTYLYNEQFF. The CDR3 DNA reads as TGTGCCAGCAGCCAAGCGTCCGGGACCTACCTCTACAATGAGCAGTTCTTC.

This clonotype has only a few counts. The chain uses TRBV12-3 or TRBV12-4 and TRBJ1-1; D ambiguous. The CDR3 runs to 16 residues. V was clipped by 3 bases and J by 1 base, with 15 bases between them. The chain's CDR3 is CASSFPAGPGNTEAFF. The CDR3 DNA reads as TGTGCCAGCAGTTTTCCCGCTGGGCCAGGGAACACTGAAGCTTTCTTT.

This sequence joins TRBV5-8 and TRBJ2-7, with D possibly being TRBD2 (5 bases). From germline, CDR1 is SGHTS and CDR2 YDEGEE. V dropped 3 bases and J dropped 0 bases, with 28 bases sitting between them. This CDR3 is built from 20 residues. DNA for the CDR3: TGTGCCAGCAGCTCCTACACAACTCCTACGTTCAAGGAGGTCTCCTACGAGCAGTACTTC. Translation: CASSSYTTPTFKEVSYEQYF.

For the CDR3, the DNA is TGTGCCAGTAGTATAGCCAGGGTGGGGGTCAATGAGCAGTTCTTC. Protein sequence: CASSIARVGVNEQFF. V gene TRBV19 combines with J gene TRBJ2-1; either TRBD1 or TRBD2 may fit D (5 bases each). Looked up from germline, CDR1 is LNHDA and CDR2 is SQIVND (reference sequence). The V and J ends lost 1 base and 6 bases respectively, with 13 bases between them. This CDR3 contains 15 residues. Using reference TRBV19 and TRBJ2-1 for the parts outside the CDR3, the full variable domain is DGGITQSPKYLFRKEGQNVTLSCEQNLNHDAMYWYRQDPGQGLRLIYYSQIVNDFQKGDIAEGYSVSREKKESFPLTVTSAQKNPTAFYLCASSIARVGVNEQFFGPGTRLTVL.

This clonotype was picked up many times. The chain combines TRBV5-1 with TRBJ1-2, with TRBD1 identical over 7 bases. This CDR3 region has 13 residues. V shed 5 bases and J 2 bases; nucleotides not matched to a gene: 3. In germline, CDR1 is SGHRS, CDR2 YFSETQ. CDR3 DNA: TGCGCCAGCAGACCGGGACAGAACTATGGCTACACCTTC. It translates to CASRPGQNYGYTF.

The rearrangement links TRBV6-5 to TRBJ2-1; the match to TRBD2 covers 12 bases. Looked up from germline, CDR1 is MNHEY and CDR2 is SVGAGI. The CDR3 sequence is 13 residues long. With V trimmed by 10 bases and J by 10 bases, 8 bases remained unmatched. The CDR3: CATAGTSGPEQFF. CDR3 bases: TGTGCCACAGCCGGGACTAGCGGGCCCGAGCAGTTCTTC.

The J gene is TRBJ2-5, the V gene TRBV12-5; D assignment may be TRBD1 or TRBD2 (5 bases each). CDR3 size: 15 residues. V lost 0 bases and J lost 7, with 15 bases in between. CDR1 LGHNT and CDR2 FRNRAP come from the germline V gene. The CDR3 bases are TGTGCTAGTGGTTTGGTAGCGTCAGATGGGGGGACCCAGTACTTC. Amino acid sequence: CASGLVASDGGTQYF. The full variable domain, in which reference TRBV12-5 and TRBJ2-5 provide the parts outside the CDR3, is DARVTQTPRHKVTEMGQEVTMRCQPILGHNTVFWYRQTMMQGLELLAYFRNRAPLDDSGMPKDRFSAEMPDATLATLKIQPSEPRDSAVYFCASGLVASDGGTQYFGPGTRLLVL.

In this sample, this clonotype turned up many times. The V and J genes are TRBV12-3 or TRBV12-4 and TRBJ1-5; 8 nucleotides line up with TRBD1. V shed 2 bases and J 6 bases; nucleotides not matched to a gene: 12. This CDR3 has 17 residues. Here the CDR3 DNA reads TGTGCCAGCAGTTTACAGGCAGGGGGCCCGTGGGGTCAGCCCCAGCATTTT. Protein: CASSLQAGGPWGQPQHF.

This clonotype was detected a few times. The rearrangement uses TRBV29-1 and TRBJ2-5; TRBD2 matches at 7 bases. The CDR3 contains 14 residues. The germline V gene has CDR1 SQVTM and CDR2 ANQGSEA. The ends lost 4 bases at V and 5 bases at J; junction bases unmatched: 10. The CDR3 is CSVAAGALRETQYF. In nucleotides, the CDR3 is TGCAGCGTTGCGGCGGGAGCCCTCCGGGAGACCCAGTACTTC.

The rearrangement links TRBV7-9 to TRBJ1-6, with D possibly matching TRBD1 (5 bases). The CDR3 runs 16 residues. The germline V and J ends were trimmed by 5 bases and 8 bases, with 19 bases remaining between them. Germline V gene data show CDR1 as SEHNR and CDR2 as FQNEAQ (reference sequence). CDR3 in amino acids: CASSPGGYSCYSPLHF. CDR3 in DNA: TGTGCCAGCAGCCCGGGGGGGTATTCGTGTTATTCACCCCTCCACTTT.